This paragraph reports one TCR beta chain. What it binds is unknown. The data are from a study of CD8 T cells in Susac syndrome. Study-wide findings and caveats: The study admitted that it had a relatively small number of individuals in its TCR sequencing and HLA analysis.

In blood CD8+ and CD4+ T cells, TCR beta underwent sequencing. TEMRA cells were FACS-enriched, unlike CD8+ and CD4+ T cells, which were negatively isolated. V was clipped by 0 bases and J by 4 bases, with 19 bases between them. The CDR3 loop spans 16 amino acids. Germline values: CDR1 DFQATT, CDR2 SNEGSKA (reference sequence). RNA totalling about 0.45 to 1 ug underwent reverse transcription with random hexamers. Amplification of TCR beta CDR3 was carried out by immunoSEQ multiplex PCR, which covered 54 Vbeta and 13 Jbeta segments. Using its own MiXCR run on the immunoSEQ multiplex PCR reads, TCRdb lists one record per CDR3 protein. The table shows roughly 140,000 distinct CDR3 sequences, with about 93% occurring only once.

Sequenced: CD8+ T cells from PBMCs. The clonotype was recovered from a human donor in good health. The V gene is TRBV20-1, the J gene TRBJ2-7; TRBD2 might be the D (7 bases). DNA of the CDR3: TGCAGTGCTAGAGATCTTGGGGGCCAGGGAGGGTACGAGCAGTACTTC. Residues: CSARDLGGQGGYEQYF.